This T cell receptor (beta chain) was profiled in a study of post-analysis software for immune sequencing data. Study-wide background: Several disease courses (relapsing-remitting, secondary progressive and progressive-relapsing) of multiple sclerosis were included.

Study-level points and caveats: For normalized Chao1 diversity, multiple sclerosis patients scored significantly lower than controls did. Same-batch samples co-clustered strongly by F measure.

This clonotype was counted a few times. Its antigen is unidentified. Carried by the TCR beta cDNA libraries were unique molecular identifiers. It was from approximately 0.91 to 9.4 million T cells that some 470,000 cDNA molecules came. MiXCR was run by TCRdb on the PCR reads, yielding one entry per CDR3 protein. There are roughly 800,000 distinct CDR3 sequences in the sample; 40% to 55% occur only once, and 4.9% lies in the top ten. Material: blood. The receptor was isolated from a girl between 10 and 17 years old with multiple sclerosis.

This chain's CDR3 is CASSLDPWETQYF. The CDR3 bases are TGTGCCAGCAGCTTAGACCCGTGGGAGACCCAGTACTTC. This rearrangement joins TRBV7-6 to TRBJ2-5; D ambiguous. V was shortened by 1 base and J by 5 bases, with 8 bases between the two germline ends. This CDR3 has 13 amino acids. The germline CDR1 and CDR2 sequences are SGHVS and FNYEAQ.